Listed here are 20 T cell receptor beta chains from one sample, sequenced in a study of blood T cell repertoires in COVID-19 (dated by TCRdb to the early 2020s). Receptor libraries were prepared by the immunoSEQ multiplex PCR assay. TCRdb provides this immuneACCESS table in a form limited to in-frame rearrangements. Some clones are lacking; in checked studies, under half of them reflect an unresolved V gene, and why the rest are absent is not known. The sample contains fewer than 50,000 clones, around 83% of them found a single time. The ten largest clones add up to about 43% of the sample. Sequenced material: peripheral blood. The receptor set was obtained from a woman aged 80 or over with active or convalescent COVID-19.

CDR3 sequence reads: CASSRTGLTYEQYF. For the CDR3, the DNA is TGCGCCAGCAGCAGGACCGGACTTACCTACGAGCAGTACTTC. The chain joins TRBV5-1 to TRBJ2-7; a weak D match, TRBD2 (5 bases). Germline CDR1 reads SGHRS; CDR2 reads YFSETQ. CDR3 length equals 14 residues. Between the trimmed V and J ends, which lost 4 bases and 2 bases, there was a span of 13 bases.

CDR3 protein: CASSEGGDNQPQHF. DNA of the CDR3: TGTGCCAGCAGTGAGGGAGGGGACAATCAGCCCCAGCATTTT. The chain recombines TRBV2 with TRBJ1-5; possible D gene TRBD1, 5 bases. The CDR3 sequence is 14 residues long. CDR1 is SNHLY and CDR2 is FYNNEI in the germline V gene. V lost 3 bases, J lost 3 bases, and 9 bases lay in between.

This clone was seen a few times. The chain employs TRBV2 and TRBJ1-2, with 7 bases aligning to TRBD1. V lost 6 bases to trimming and J lost 2 bases; unmatched junction nucleotides: 3. Germline V gene lookup returns CDR1 SNHLY and CDR2 FYNNEI. This CDR3 region has 13 residues. Here the CDR3 DNA reads TGTGCCAGCAGGGACAGGTTCAACTATGGCTACACCTTC. Amino acid sequence: CASRDRFNYGYTF. The full variable domain, rest sourced from reference TRBV2 and TRBJ1-2, is EPEVTQTPSHQVTQMGQEVILRCVPISNHLYFYWYRQILGQKVEFLVSFYNNEISEKSEIFDDQFSVERPDGSNFTLKIRSTKLEDSAMYFCASRDRFNYGYTFGSGTRLTVV.

This rearrangement joins TRBV27 to TRBJ1-2, with a tentative D call TRBD1 (6 bases). The CDR3 covers 13 residues. The germline V gene encodes CDR1 MNHEY and CDR2 SMNVEV (reference sequence). Between the trimmed V and J ends, which lost 6 bases and 4 bases, there was a span of 12 bases. The CDR3 loop reads CASRGGLVYGYTF. The CDR3 coding sequence is TGTGCCAGCAGGGGGGGGCTTGTCTATGGCTACACCTTC.

This clone was picked up one time. The chain links TRBV6-5 to TRBJ1-1, with TRBD1 identical over 7 bases. Losses at the gene ends were 6 bases for V and 3 bases for J; bases not matched to a gene: 4. This CDR3 has 13 residues. CDR1 MNHEY and CDR2 SVGAGI come from the germline V gene. In DNA, the CDR3 is TGTGCCAGCAGGAGAACAGGGGACACTGAAGCTTTCTTT. Translating gives CASRRTGDTEAFF.

This clone was observed a single time. The chain couples TRBV9 to TRBJ1-4; no definite D call. Germline lookup yields CDR1 SGDLS and CDR2 YYNGEE. The CDR3 covers 14 residues. The ends were cut back, 0 bases at V and 8 bases at J, with 11 bases in the middle. The CDR3 DNA is TGTGCCAGCAGCGTAGACGACACATACGAAAAACTGTTTTTT. The encoded protein is CASSVDDTYEKLFF.

The rearrangement links TRBV6-2 or TRBV6-3 to TRBJ1-5; D is unresolved. Per the germline V gene, CDR1 is MNHEY and CDR2 is SVGEGT. This CDR3 contains 13 residues. V was cut by 1 base and J by 4 bases, with 5 bases left in between. The CDR3 here is CASSYYSNQPQHF. The CDR3 nucleotides are TGTGCCAGCAGTTACTACAGTAATCAGCCCCAGCATTTT.

This chain links TRBV5-8 with TRBJ2-1; a weak D match, TRBD2 (6 bases). The CDR3 totals 16 residues. CDR1 and CDR2 from the germline V gene are SGHTS and YDEGEE. V shed 2 bases and J shed 6 bases, with 18 bases lying between them. The CDR3 sequence: CASSFPGGPNGNEQFF. CDR3 nucleotide sequence: TGTGCCAGCAGCTTCCCCGGAGGGCCTAATGGCAATGAGCAGTTCTTC.

The chain links TRBV10-3 to TRBJ1-1; D perhaps matches TRBD1 (5 bases). Germline V gene lookup returns CDR1 ENHRY and CDR2 SYGVKD. V lost 6 bases, J lost 2 bases, and 7 bases lay in between. The CDR3 loop spans 12 amino acids. CDR3 in amino acids: CAISDRNTEAFF. The CDR3 region has the DNA TGTGCCATCAGCGACAGAAACACTGAAGCTTTCTTT.

CDR3 in DNA: TGTGCCAGCAGTTTATCCCGGGGTATGAACACTGAAGCTTTCTTT. Amino acids: CASSLSRGMNTEAFF. This rearrangement joins TRBV27 to TRBJ1-1; D uncertain. Trimming stripped 0 bases from V and 0 bases from J, with 8 bases between. From germline, CDR1 is MNHEY and CDR2 SMNVEV (reference sequence). This CDR3 is 15 amino acids long.

This clone was recorded a few times. The V and J genes are TRBV4-1 and TRBJ1-1, with D possibly TRBD1 on 5 matching bases. From germline, CDR1 is MGHRA and CDR2 YSYEKL. The CDR3 runs to 15 residues. The V end lost 0 bases, the J end lost 2 bases, and 10 bases lay between the germline ends. The CDR3 region has the DNA TGCGCCAGCAGCCAAGATCGACAGCCCAACACTGAAGCTTTCTTT. Its translation is CASSQDRQPNTEAFF.

The J gene is TRBJ1-6, the V gene TRBV7-9; TRBD1 is a possible D gene (6 bases). Trimming removed 4 bases from V and 6 bases from J, with 13 bases in between. This CDR3 has 15 residues. CDR1 is SEHNR, CDR2 FQNEAQ, per germline (reference sequence). CDR3 in DNA: TGTGCCAGCAGCTCCGGACAGCCTGGTAATTCACCCCTCCACTTT. Residues: CASSSGQPGNSPLHF.

The V gene is TRBV7-2, the J gene TRBJ2-2, with 8 bases matching TRBD2. The junction had 10 bases not matched to a gene; V was cut back by 5 bases and J by 5 bases. Germline CDR1 reads SGHTA; CDR2 reads FQGNSA. The CDR3 loop spans 16 amino acids. The CDR3 DNA reads as TGTGCCAGCAGCCAGGACAGCGGGAGCCGTACCGGGGAGCTGTTTTTT. This translates into CASSQDSGSRTGELFF.

The chain carries TRBV7-9 and TRBJ2-6; TRBD1 matches 7 bases. The CDR3 covers 18 residues. J gave up 0 bases and V 5 bases, and 10 bases lay outside the gene matches. Per the germline V gene, CDR1 is SEHNR and CDR2 is FQNEAQ (reference sequence). The CDR3 is CASSPGTVVSSGANVLTF. Here the CDR3 DNA reads TGTGCCAGCAGCCCGGGGACAGTTGTCAGCTCTGGGGCCAACGTCCTGACTTTC.

The chain employs TRBV14 and TRBJ2-7; 7 bases align to TRBD1. Unmatched junction bases numbered 5, after V lost 6 bases and J lost 6 bases. This CDR3 is built from 12 residues. Per the germline V gene, CDR1 is SGHDN and CDR2 is FVKESK. In nucleotides, the CDR3 is TGTGCCAGCAGTCCCCGACAGGGCGAGCAGTACTTC. Its protein product is CASSPRQGEQYF.

The CDR3 DNA sequence: TGTGCCAGCAGTTTAACAGACAATCAGCCCCAGCATTTT. As protein: CASSLTDNQPQHF. The rearrangement links TRBV12-3 or TRBV12-4 to TRBJ1-5; D is undetermined. The CDR3 runs 13 residues. Trimming shortened V by 2 bases and J by 3 bases, and 5 bases separated the two germline ends.

The sample holds one count of this clone. The chain uses TRBV7-2 and TRBJ1-3; D may be TRBD1 (5 bases). Germline CDR1 reads SGHTA; CDR2 reads FQGNSA. V shed 1 base and J shed 2 bases, with 9 bases lying between them. The CDR3 totals 15 residues. The CDR3 DNA reads TGTGCCAGCAGCTTAGTGGCAGGGACTGGAAACACCATATATTTT. Encoded protein: CASSLVAGTGNTIYF. The full variable domain, its missing parts supplied by reference TRBV7-2 and TRBJ1-3, is GAGVSQSPSNKVTEKGKDVELRCDPISGHTALYWYRQSLGQGLEFLIYFQGNSAPDKSGLPSDRFSAERTGGSVSTLTIQRTQQEDSAVYLCASSLVAGTGNTIYFGEGSWLTVV.

The DNA for the CDR3 is TGTGCCAGCAGCCCAGGGACAGGGAGGACCCAAGAGACCCAGTACTTC. Translating gives CASSPGTGRTQETQYF. The rearrangement links TRBV11-3 to TRBJ2-5, with 9 nucleotides matching TRBD1. CDR1 and CDR2 from the germline V gene are SGHNT and YENEEA. CDR3 length equals 16 residues. V lost 5 bases and J lost 1; bases outside the gene matches: 8.

This clone was recorded a few times. This chain links TRBV5-5 with TRBJ1-2; D might be TRBD1 (6 bases). Germline-derived CDR1 and CDR2 are SGHKS and YYEKEE (reference sequence). This CDR3 is 16 amino acids long. V dropped 4 bases and J dropped 4 bases, with 20 bases sitting between them. The CDR3 DNA is TGTGCCAGCAGCCTCTGGTCGGACAGCAGAATCTATGGCTACACCTTC. It translates to CASSLWSDSRIYGYTF. The full variable domain, completed using reference TRBV5-5 and TRBJ1-2, is DAGVTQSPTHLIKTRGQQVTLRCSPISGHKSVSWYQQVLGQGPQFIFQYYEKEERGRGNFPDRFSARQFPNYSSELNVNALLLGDSALYLCASSLWSDSRIYGYTFGSGTRLTVV.

The V call is TRBV7-2, the J call TRBJ2-3, with D perhaps TRBD2 (6 bases). Germline assignment: CDR1 SGHTA and CDR2 FQGNSA. Between the trimmed V and J ends, which lost 3 bases and 2 bases, there was a span of 12 bases. The CDR3 spans 15 residues. This chain's CDR3 is CASSFSGLDTDTQYF. The CDR3 coding sequence is TGTGCCAGCAGCTTCTCGGGACTCGACACAGATACGCAGTATTTT.